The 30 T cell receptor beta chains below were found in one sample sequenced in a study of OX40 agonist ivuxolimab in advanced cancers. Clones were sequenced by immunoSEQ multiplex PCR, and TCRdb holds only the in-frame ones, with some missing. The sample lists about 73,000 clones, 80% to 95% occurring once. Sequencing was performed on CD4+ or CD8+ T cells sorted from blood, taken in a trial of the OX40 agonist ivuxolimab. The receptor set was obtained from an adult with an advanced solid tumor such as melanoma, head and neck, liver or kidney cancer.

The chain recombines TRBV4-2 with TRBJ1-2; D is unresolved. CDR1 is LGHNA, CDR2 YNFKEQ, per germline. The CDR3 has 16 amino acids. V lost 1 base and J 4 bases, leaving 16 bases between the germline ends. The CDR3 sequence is CASSQGVAGQLYGYTF. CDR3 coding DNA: TGTGCCAGCAGCCAAGGGGTAGCGGGTCAACTCTATGGCTACACCTTC.

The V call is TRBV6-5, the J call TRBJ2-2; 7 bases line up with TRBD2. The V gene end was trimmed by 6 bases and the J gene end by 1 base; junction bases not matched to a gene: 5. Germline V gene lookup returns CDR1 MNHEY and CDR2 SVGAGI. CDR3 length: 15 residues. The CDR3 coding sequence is TGTGCCAGCAGGATTGGGGGGGTGAACACCGGGGAGCTGTTTTTT. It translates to CASRIGGVNTGELFF.

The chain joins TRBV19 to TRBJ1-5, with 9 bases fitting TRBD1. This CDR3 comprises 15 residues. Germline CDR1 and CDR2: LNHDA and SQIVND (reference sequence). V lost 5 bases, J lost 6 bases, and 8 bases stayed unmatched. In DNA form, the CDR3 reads TGTGCCAGTAGTCCAGGGGACAGGGTAAGTCAGCCCCAGCATTTT. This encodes CASSPGDRVSQPQHF. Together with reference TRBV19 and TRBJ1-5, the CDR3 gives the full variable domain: DGGITQSPKYLFRKEGQNVTLSCEQNLNHDAMYWYRQDPGQGLRLIYYSQIVNDFQKGDIAEGYSVSREKKESFPLTVTSAQKNPTAFYLCASSPGDRVSQPQHFGDGTRLSIL.

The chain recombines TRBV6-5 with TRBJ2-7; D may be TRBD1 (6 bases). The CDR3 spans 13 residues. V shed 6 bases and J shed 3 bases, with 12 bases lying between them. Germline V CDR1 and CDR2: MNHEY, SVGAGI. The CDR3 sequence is CASSRDIVYEQYF. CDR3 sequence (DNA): TGTGCCAGCAGCCGGGACATTGTCTACGAGCAGTACTTC.

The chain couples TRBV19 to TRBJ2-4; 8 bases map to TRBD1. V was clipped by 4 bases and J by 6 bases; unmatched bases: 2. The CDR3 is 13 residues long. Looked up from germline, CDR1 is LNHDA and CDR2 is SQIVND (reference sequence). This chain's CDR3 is CASSRGQGNIQYF. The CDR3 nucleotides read TGTGCCAGTAGTAGAGGACAGGGAAACATTCAGTACTTC.

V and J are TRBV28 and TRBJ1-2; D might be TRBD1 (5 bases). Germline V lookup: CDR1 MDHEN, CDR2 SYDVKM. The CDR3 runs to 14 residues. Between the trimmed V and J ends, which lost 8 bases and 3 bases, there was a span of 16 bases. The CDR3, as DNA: TGTGCCAGCCACTCAGGGAGAGGGGACTATGGCTACACCTTC. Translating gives CASHSGRGDYGYTF.

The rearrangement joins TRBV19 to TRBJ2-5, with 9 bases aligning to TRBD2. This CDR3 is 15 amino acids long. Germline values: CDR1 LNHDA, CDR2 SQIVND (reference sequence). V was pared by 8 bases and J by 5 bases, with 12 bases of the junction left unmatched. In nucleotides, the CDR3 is TGTGCCAGTTCCCGGGGTAGCGGGAGTTCTGAGACCCAGTACTTC. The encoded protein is CASSRGSGSSETQYF.

The CDR3 region has the DNA TGCGCCAGCAGCCAGCCGGGAGATAGGGAAAAACTGTTTTTT. It codes for CASSQPGDREKLFF. The chain uses TRBV5-1 and TRBJ1-4; D is unresolved. The CDR3 has 14 residues. Trimming took off 4 bases at V and 8 bases at J, with 15 bases between the two ends. The germline V gene has CDR1 SGHRS and CDR2 YFSETQ.

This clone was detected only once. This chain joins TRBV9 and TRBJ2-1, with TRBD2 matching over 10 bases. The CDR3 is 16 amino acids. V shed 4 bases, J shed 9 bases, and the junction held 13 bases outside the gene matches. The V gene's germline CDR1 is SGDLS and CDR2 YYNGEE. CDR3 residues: CASSSSPLAGVSEQFF. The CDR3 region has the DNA TGTGCCAGCAGCTCCTCCCCCCTAGCGGGAGTCAGTGAGCAGTTCTTC.

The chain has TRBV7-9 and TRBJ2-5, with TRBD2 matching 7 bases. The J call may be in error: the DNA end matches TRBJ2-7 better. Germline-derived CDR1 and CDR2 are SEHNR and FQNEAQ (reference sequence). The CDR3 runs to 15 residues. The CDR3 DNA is TGTGCCAGCAGCTCCCAAGCGGGATACACCTACGAGCAGTACTTC. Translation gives CASSSQAGYTYEQYF.

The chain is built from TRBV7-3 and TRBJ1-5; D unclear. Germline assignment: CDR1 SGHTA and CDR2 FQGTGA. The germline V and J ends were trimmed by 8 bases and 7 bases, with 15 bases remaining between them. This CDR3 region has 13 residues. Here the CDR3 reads CASGVGPNQPQHF. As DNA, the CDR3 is TGTGCCAGCGGAGTAGGTCCTAACCAGCCCCAGCATTTT.

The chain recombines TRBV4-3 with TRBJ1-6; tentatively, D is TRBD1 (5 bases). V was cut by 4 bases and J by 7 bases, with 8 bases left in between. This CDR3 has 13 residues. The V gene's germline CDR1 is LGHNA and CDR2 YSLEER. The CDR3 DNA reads TGCGCCAGCAGCCGACAGAGGAATTCACCCCTCCACTTT. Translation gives CASSRQRNSPLHF.

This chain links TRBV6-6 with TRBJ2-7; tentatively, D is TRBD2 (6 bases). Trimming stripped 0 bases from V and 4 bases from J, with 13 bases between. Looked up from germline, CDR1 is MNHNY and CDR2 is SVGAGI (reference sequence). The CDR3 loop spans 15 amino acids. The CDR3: CASSYSSREQYEQYF. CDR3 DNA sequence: TGTGCCAGCAGTTACTCGAGCCGGGAGCAATACGAGCAGTACTTC.

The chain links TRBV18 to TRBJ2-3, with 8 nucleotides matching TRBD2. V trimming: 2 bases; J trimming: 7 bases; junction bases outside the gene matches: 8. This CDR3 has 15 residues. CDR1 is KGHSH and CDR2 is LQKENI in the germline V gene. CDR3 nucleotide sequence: TGTGCCAGCTCACCAAGCAGCGGGAGCGGATATACGCAGTATTTT. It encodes CASSPSSGSGYTQYF.

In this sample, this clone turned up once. This chain's CDR3 is CASSLVGRVYNEQFF. CDR3 in DNA: TGTGCCAGCAGCTTAGTCGGCAGGGTCTACAATGAGCAGTTCTTC. The chain has TRBV7-2 and TRBJ2-1; perhaps TRBD1 as D (5 bases). Germline CDR1 reads SGHTA; CDR2 reads FQGNSA. The V and J ends lost 1 base and 3 bases respectively, with 10 bases between them. This CDR3 region has 15 residues.

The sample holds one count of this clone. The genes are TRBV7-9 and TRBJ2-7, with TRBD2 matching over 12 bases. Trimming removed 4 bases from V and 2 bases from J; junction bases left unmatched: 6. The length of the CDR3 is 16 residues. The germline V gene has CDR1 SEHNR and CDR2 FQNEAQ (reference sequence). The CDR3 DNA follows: TGTGCCAGCAGCTCCCGGGCTAGCGGGAGGGCCTACGAGCAGTACTTC. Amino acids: CASSSRASGRAYEQYF.

The DNA for the CDR3 is TGTGCCAGCAGCCCTGGGACTAGCGGGAGACTGTACGAGCAGTACTTC. This translates into CASSPGTSGRLYEQYF. V and J are TRBV7-2 and TRBJ2-7; 14 nucleotides line up with TRBD2. This CDR3 is 16 amino acids long. The junction had 7 bases not matched to a gene; V was cut back by 5 bases and J by 4 bases. Germline V gives CDR1 SGHTA, CDR2 FQGNSA.

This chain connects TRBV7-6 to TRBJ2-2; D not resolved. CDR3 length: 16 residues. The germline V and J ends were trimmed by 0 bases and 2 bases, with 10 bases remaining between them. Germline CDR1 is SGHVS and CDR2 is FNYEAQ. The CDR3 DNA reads TGTGCCAGCAGCTTAGCCCAGCGCAGAAACACCGGGGAGCTGTTTTTT. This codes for CASSLAQRRNTGELFF.

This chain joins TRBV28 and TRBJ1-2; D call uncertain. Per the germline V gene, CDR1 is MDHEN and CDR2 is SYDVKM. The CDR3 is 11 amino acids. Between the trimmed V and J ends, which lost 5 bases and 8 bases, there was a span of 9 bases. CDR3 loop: CASSPSGGYTF. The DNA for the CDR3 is TGTGCCAGCAGTCCCTCTGGCGGCTACACCTTC.

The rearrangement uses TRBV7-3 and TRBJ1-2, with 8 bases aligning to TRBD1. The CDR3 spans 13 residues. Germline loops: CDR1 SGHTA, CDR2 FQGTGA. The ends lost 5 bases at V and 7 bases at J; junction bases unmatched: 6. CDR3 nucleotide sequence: TGTGCCAGCAGCCCAGGGGGCGCCGGTGGCTACACCTTC. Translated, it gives CASSPGGAGGYTF.

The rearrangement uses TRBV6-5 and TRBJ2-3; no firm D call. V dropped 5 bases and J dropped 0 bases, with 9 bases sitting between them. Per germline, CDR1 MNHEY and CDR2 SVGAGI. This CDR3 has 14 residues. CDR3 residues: CASSRTASTDTQYF. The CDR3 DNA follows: TGTGCCAGCAGTCGAACTGCAAGCACAGATACGCAGTATTTT.

The CDR3 sequence is CASSGGDTQYF. CDR3 DNA: TGTGCCAGCAGTGGAGGAGATACGCAGTATTTT. The chain employs TRBV6-4 and TRBJ2-3, with D hard to call. The CDR3 is 11 residues long. Germline V gene data show CDR1 as MRHNA and CDR2 as SNTAGT. The V end was cut by 4 bases, the J end by 5 bases, with 4 bases between.

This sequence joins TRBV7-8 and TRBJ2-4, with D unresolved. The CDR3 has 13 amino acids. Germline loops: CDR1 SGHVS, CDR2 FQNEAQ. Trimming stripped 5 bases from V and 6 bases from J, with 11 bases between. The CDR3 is CASSPTIGNIQYF. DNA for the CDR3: TGTGCCAGCAGCCCAACGATAGGAAACATTCAGTACTTC.

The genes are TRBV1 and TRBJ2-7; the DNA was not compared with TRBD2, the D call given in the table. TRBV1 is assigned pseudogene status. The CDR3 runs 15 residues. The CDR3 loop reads CTSSPGLAGGDEQYF. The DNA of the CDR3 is TGCACCAGCAGCCCCGGACTTGCGGGAGGAGACGAGCAGTACTTC.

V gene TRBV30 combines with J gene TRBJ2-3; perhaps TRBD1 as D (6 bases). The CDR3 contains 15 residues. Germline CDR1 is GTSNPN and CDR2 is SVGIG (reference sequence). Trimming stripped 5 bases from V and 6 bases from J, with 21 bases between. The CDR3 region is CAWDLSGGRWDTQYF. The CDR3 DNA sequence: TGTGCCTGGGACCTATCTGGGGGCAGGTGGGATACGCAGTATTTT.

In DNA form, the CDR3 reads TGCGCCAGCAGAACAGGGGAAACAGATACGCAGTATTTT. It specifies CASRTGETDTQYF. V is TRBV5-1 and J is TRBJ2-3, with 7 bases aligning to TRBD1. Germline V gives CDR1 SGHRS, CDR2 YFSETQ. V trimming: 5 bases; J trimming: 3 bases; junction bases outside the gene matches: 3. The CDR3 consists of 13 residues. Full variable domain (missing parts from reference TRBV5-1 and TRBJ2-3): KAGVTQTPRYLIKTRGQQVTLSCSPISGHRSVSWYQQTPGQGLQFLFEYFSETQRNKGNFPGRFSGRQFSNSRSEMNVSTLELGDSALYLCASRTGETDTQYFGPGTRLTVL.

The CDR3 region is CASSLGDASRNTEAFF. CDR3 in DNA: TGCGCCAGCAGCTTGGGGGATGCCAGCCGAAACACTGAAGCTTTCTTT. The gene calls are TRBV5-1 and TRBJ1-1; D ambiguous. Between the trimmed V and J ends, which lost 0 bases and 2 bases, there was a span of 14 bases. Germline V CDR1 and CDR2: SGHRS, YFSETQ. The CDR3 covers 16 residues.

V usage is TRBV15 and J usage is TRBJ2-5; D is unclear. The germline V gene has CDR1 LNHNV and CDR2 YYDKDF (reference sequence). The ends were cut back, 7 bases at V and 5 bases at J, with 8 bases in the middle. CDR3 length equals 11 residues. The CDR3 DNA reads TGTGCCACCACCGGTGCGGAGACCCAGTACTTC. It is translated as CATTGAETQYF.

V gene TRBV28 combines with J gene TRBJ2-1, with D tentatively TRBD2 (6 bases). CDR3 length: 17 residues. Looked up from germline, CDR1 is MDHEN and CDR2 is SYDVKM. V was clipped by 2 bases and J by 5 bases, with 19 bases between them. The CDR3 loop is CASSLRAGRIKNNEQFF. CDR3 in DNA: TGTGCCAGCAGTTTAAGGGCAGGGAGGATCAAGAACAATGAGCAGTTCTTC. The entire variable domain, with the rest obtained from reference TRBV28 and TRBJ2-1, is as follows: DVKVTQSSRYLVKRTGEKVFLECVQDMDHENMFWYRQDPGLGLRLIYFSYDVKMKEKGDIPEGYSVSREKKERFSLILESASTNQTSMYLCASSLRAGRIKNNEQFFGPGTRLTVL.

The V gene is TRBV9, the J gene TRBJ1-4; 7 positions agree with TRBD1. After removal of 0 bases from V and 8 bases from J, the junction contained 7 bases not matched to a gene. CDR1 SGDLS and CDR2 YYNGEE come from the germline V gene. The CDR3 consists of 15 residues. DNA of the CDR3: TGTGCCAGCAGCGTAGGAACAGGGGAAGGCGAAAAACTGTTTTTT. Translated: CASSVGTGEGEKLFF.